This T cell receptor (beta chain) was documented in a study of cytomegalovirus exposure and HLA in healthy donors. Study-wide background: Out of several hundred genotyped donors, less than 85% belonged to the Caucasian-associated ancestry cluster.

Germline values: CDR1 ENHRY, CDR2 SYGVKD. Between the trimmed V and J ends, which lost 6 bases and 2 bases, there was a span of 14 bases. The length of the CDR3 is 15 residues. The PCR employed 60 Vbeta primers together with 13 Jbeta primers. The data were produced by immunoSEQ multiplex PCR, yet TCRdb's version contains in-frame clones alone and is incomplete. The data contain about 110,000 clones, about four fifths of them singletons. Study results and limitations: The classifier reportedly diagnosed cytomegalovirus status with high specificity and sensitivity. Donors were assumed by presence/absence analyses to have roughly uniform sequencing depth. Earlier results showed most TCR beta V segments being productive about 90% or about 30% of the time.

On this clone itself: What it recognizes is unknown.

V and J are TRBV10-3 and TRBJ2-1; D gene ambiguous. Sequencing was carried out using PBMCs. This clonotype originated in a woman aged 60-75 years in good health and CMV-seropositive. The DNA of the CDR3 is TGTGCCATCAGCCCCGAGAGAGCGACCTACAATGAGCAGTTCTTC. Amino acid sequence: CAISPERATYNEQFF.